This entry concerns a single T cell receptor (beta chain). The antigen is undetermined. This sample was taken from a study of T cells in Graves' hyperthyroidism and ophthalmopathy. Points from the study as a whole: Patients with ophthalmopathy were separated from those with stable hyperthyroidism by a 13 V-J model.

Stable Graves' hyperthyroidism meant no ophthalmopathy progression within 18 months. From RNA transcripts, TCR beta CDR3 regions were amplified. With the HTBI primer set, the TCR CDR3 went through a first round of RT-PCR. TCRdb independently ran MiXCR on the multiplex PCR reads; one entry per CDR3 protein. Here the sample spans approximately 330,000 distinct CDR3 sequences, approximately 18% being singletons. CDR1 is MNHEY and CDR2 is SVGEGT in the germline V gene. V gave up 6 bases and J gave up 1 base, with 10 bases separating them. The CDR3 totals 14 residues. The sequenced sample consisted of blood. The sequence came from a woman between 50 and 59 years old with Graves' hyperthyroidism. J is TRBJ1-5 and V is TRBV6-2 or TRBV6-3, with D perhaps matching TRBD1 (5 bases). The CDR3 is CASSTAGSNQPQHF. CDR3 sequence (DNA): TGTGCCAGCAGCACGGCAGGGAGCAATCAGCCCCAGCATTTT.